What follows are 3 T cell receptor beta chains derived from one specimen sequenced in a study of radiotherapy plus CTLA-4 blockade in lung cancer. Sequenced by immunoSEQ multiplex PCR; TCRdb stores in-frame clones only, minus some. The data contain 100,000 or so clones, around 83% of them seen just once; the ten biggest clones take up roughly 23%. The sample consisted of peripheral blood, taken from a patient treated with radiotherapy plus ipilimumab. These receptors came from a human donor with non-small cell lung cancer that progressed on radiotherapy plus ipilimumab.

The V gene is TRBV2, the J gene TRBJ2-1; 8 nucleotides agree with TRBD1. The CDR3 consists of 15 residues. Per the germline V gene, CDR1 is SNHLY and CDR2 is FYNNEI. V lost 4 bases and J lost 5; bases outside the gene matches: 7. The CDR3 DNA sequence: TGTGCCAGCAGTGCTTGGACAGGGCTGAACAATGAGCAGTTCTTC. It translates to CASSAWTGLNNEQFF.

The V call is TRBV5-6, the J call TRBJ2-5; D uncertain. From germline, CDR1 is SGHDT and CDR2 YYEEEE. The V end was cut by 5 bases, the J end by 5 bases, with 13 bases between. The CDR3 loop spans 13 amino acids. CDR3 loop: CASRSGIGETQYF. CDR3 in DNA: TGTGCCAGCAGGTCGGGCATCGGGGAGACCCAGTACTTC.

This sequence joins TRBV7-3 and TRBJ1-1, with D hard to call. V lost 1 base, J lost 0 bases, and 3 bases lay in between. Germline CDR1 reads SGHTA; CDR2 reads FQGTGA. The CDR3 is 13 amino acids. This chain's CDR3 is CASSLMLNTEAFF. The CDR3 DNA is TGTGCCAGCAGCTTAATGCTGAACACTGAAGCTTTCTTT.